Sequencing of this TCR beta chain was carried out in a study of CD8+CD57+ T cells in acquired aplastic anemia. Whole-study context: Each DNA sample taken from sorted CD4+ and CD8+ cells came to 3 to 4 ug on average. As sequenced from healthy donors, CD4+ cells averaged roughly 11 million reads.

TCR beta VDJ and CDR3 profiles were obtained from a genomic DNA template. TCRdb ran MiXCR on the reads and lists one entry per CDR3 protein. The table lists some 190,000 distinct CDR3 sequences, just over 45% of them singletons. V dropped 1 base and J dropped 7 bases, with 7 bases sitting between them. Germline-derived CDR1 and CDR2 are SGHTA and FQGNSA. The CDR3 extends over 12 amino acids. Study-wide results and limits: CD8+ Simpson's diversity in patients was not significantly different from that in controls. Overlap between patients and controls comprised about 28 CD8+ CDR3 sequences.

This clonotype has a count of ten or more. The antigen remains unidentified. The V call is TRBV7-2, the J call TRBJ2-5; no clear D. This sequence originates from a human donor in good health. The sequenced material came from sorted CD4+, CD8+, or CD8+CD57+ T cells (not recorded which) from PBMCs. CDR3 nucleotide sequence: TGTGCCAGCAGCTTAGTCGAGGTGACCCAGTACTTC. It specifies CASSLVEVTQYF.